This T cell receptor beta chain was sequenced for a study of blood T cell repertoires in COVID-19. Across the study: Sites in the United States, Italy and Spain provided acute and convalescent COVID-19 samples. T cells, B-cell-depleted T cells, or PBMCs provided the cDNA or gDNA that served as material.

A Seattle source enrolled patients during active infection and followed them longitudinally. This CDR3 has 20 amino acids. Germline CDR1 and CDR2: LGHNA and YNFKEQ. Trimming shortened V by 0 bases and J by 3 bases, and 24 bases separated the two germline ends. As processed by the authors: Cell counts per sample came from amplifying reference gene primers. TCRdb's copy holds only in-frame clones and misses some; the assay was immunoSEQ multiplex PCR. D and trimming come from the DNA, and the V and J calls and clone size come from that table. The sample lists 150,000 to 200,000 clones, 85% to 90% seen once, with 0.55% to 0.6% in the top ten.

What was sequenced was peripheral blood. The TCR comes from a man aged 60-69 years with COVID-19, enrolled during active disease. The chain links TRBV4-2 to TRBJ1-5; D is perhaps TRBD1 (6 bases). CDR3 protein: CASSQDAIFNDRSSNQPQHF. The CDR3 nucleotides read TGTGCCAGCAGCCAAGATGCGATTTTTAACGACAGGAGCTCCAATCAGCCCCAGCATTTT.